These T cell receptor beta chains were read from a single sample in a study of T cell responses to AZD1222 COVID-19 vaccine. Clones were read by immunoSEQ multiplex PCR, and TCRdb kept only the in-frame ones, dropping some. This sample has approximately 150,000 clones; more than 85% occur once, and the top ten carry 5% to 5.5%. The sample was peripheral blood, taken on day 0 of AZD1222 vaccination. These receptors were taken from an adult in good health. CDR3s include the opening cysteine and the closing phenylalanine or tryptophan. A D gene is named only where the DNA matches it firmly. Size values are once, few and many counts, or a class for expanded clones, and some rows have none.

>-|TRBV19|TRBJ1-2|-
TGTGCCAGTAGTATAGACAGGGCGAGCTATGGCTACACCTTC
CASSIDRASYGYTF
>once|TRBV27|TRBJ1-1|-
TGTGCCAGCAGCCTAACTGGATACACTGAAGCTTTCTTT
CASSLTGYTEAFF
>-|TRBV5-6|TRBJ2-7|-
TGTGCCAGCAGCATCGGGGGCGACTTCTACGAGCAGTACTTC
CASSIGGDFYEQYF
>-|TRBV24-1|TRBJ1-1|TRBD1
TGTGTCGACACCGGGACAGGGGACTCTGAAGCTTTCTTT
CVDTGTGDSEAFF
>-|TRBV7-9|TRBJ1-1|TRBD1
TGTGCCAGCAGCCAACGGGACAGGGGGCGCCCCTATGAAGCTTTCTTT
CASSQRDRGRPYEAFF
>-|TRBV4-3|TRBJ1-4|-
TGCGCCAGCAGCCAAGACGGGTCCGGACAGGAAAAACTGTTTTTT
CASSQDGSGQEKLFF
>-|TRBV24-1|TRBJ1-2|TRBD1
TGTGCCACCAGCCCCGGACAGGGAGGAGGCTACACCTTC
CATSPGQGGGYTF
>-|TRBV16|TRBJ2-3|-
TGTGCCAGCAGCCACGGACATCGTGCCACAGATACGCAGTATTTT
CASSHGHRATDTQYF
>-|TRBV10-1|TRBJ2-1|TRBD1
TGCGCCAGCAGACCGGGACAGGGAGCCCCCTACAATGAGCAGTTCTTC
CASRPGQGAPYNEQFF
>-|TRBV7-2|TRBJ2-7|-
TGTGCCAGCAGCCCAGTCGTGAGGTCCTACGAGCAGTACTTC
CASSPVVRSYEQYF
>-|TRBV30|TRBJ2-7|TRBD2
TGTGCCTGGAGTGTATTAGCGGGGGGAGTGGGGGAGCAGTACTTC
CAWSVLAGGVGEQYF
>-|TRBV4-1|TRBJ2-1|-
TGCGCCAGCAGCCAAAACGACGGACAGTTCAATGAGCAGTTCTTC
CASSQNDGQFNEQFF
>-|TRBV2|TRBJ1-6|-
TGTGCCAGCAGTGGTCCCCCGGGTCGGAGCGCCTATAATTCACCCCTCCACTTT
CASSGPPGRSAYNSPLHF
>-|TRBV20-1|TRBJ1-1|TRBD1
TGCAGTGCTCCCCAGGGGGCACAGGCTTTCTTT
CSAPQGAQAFF
>-|TRBV11-1|TRBJ1-1|TRBD1
TGTGCCAGCAGCCCAGGGGGCAGGGGGCTTCTCACTGAAGCTTTCTTT
CASSPGGRGLLTEAFF
>-|TRBV7-8|TRBJ1-5|TRBD1
TGTGCCAGCAGCTTAGGAGTTTGGGGGACAGGGAATCAGCCCCAGCATTTT
CASSLGVWGTGNQPQHF
>-|TRBV27|TRBJ1-2|-
TGTGCCAGCAGTTTGCTGTTCGGGACGGATGGCTACACCTTC
CASSLLFGTDGYTF
>-|TRBV13|TRBJ2-1|TRBD1
TGTGCCAGCAGGACTGGGGGGACAGGGCAGTTCTTC
CASRTGGTGQFF
>-|TRBV7-9|TRBJ2-5|-
TGTGCCAGCAGCTCTCTGACGGGGGAGACCCAGTACTTC
CASSSLTGETQYF
>-|TRBV5-1|TRBJ2-1|-
TGCGCCAGCAGCTTGGGACAGCTCAATGAGCAGTTCTTC
CASSLGQLNEQFF
>-|TRBV19|TRBJ2-2|TRBD2
TGTGCCAGTCGCTTGGCGGGAGTGGCCGGGGAGCTGTTTTTT
CASRLAGVAGELFF
>-|TRBV19|TRBJ2-1|-
TGTGCCAGTAGTATTTCGGGACCAACTTTTTCGGCAAACAATGAGCAGTTCTTC
CASSISGPTFSANNEQFF
>-|TRBV28|TRBJ2-7|-
TGTGCCAGCAGTTTAAAGCTGCTCGAGCAGTACTTC
CASSLKLLEQYF